This entry features one TCR beta chain sequence. These data come from a study of T cell changes during pregnancy in multiple sclerosis. Method: immunoSEQ multiplex PCR; TCRdb's copy keeps in-frame clones and lacks some. The sample yields some 54,000 clones, 93% seen once. Germline values: CDR1 SNHLY, CDR2 FYNNEI. The trim removed 8 bases at V and 4 bases at J, leaving 10 bases unmatched. The CDR3 is 14 amino acids. The gene calls are TRBV2 and TRBJ1-2; 7 bases align to TRBD1. The specimen was peripheral blood, collected after pregnancy. The TCR was taken from a female donor with multiple sclerosis, enrolled in a pregnancy study. In DNA, the CDR3 is TGTGCCAGCCTACAGGGACAGACGAGCTATGGCTACACCTTC. Its translation is CASLQGQTSYGYTF.